This T cell receptor beta chain stems from a study of T cell responses to AZD1222 COVID-19 vaccine (dated by TCRdb to 2020 to 2023). The study in broad terms: AZD1222 recipients with second doses at about 4 weeks or about 12 weeks were pooled, because spike-specific TCR depth and breadth did not differ between schedules. TCR sequencing covered 230 to 250 trial participants: about 210 given two doses of AZD1222 and around 26 given two doses of MenACWY control vaccine. Trial participants were enrolled by age into subgroups of 18-55, 56-69 and 70-plus years, and around 150, 28 and 57 TCR-sequenced participants, respectively, were included in these subgroups. Summary of the overall study and its limitations: Because no samples from the day 14 peak response were available, repertoires could be characterized only after the peak T cell response. Epitopes outside the regions mutated in the B.1.351 and B.1.1.7 variants were reportedly recognized by nearly half of the unique spike-specific TCRs. A significant rise in spike-specific TCR breadth and depth was observed after two AZD1222 doses relative to day 0 and relative to MenACWY recipients. Conclusions about previously exposed vaccinees are limited because only six or seven AZD1222 recipients were SARS-CoV-2 seropositive at baseline. The whole spike protein was spanned by vaccine-associated CD4 TCRs, and dominant responses were seen in regions 160-218 and 743-854. In the small 56-69-year group, the increase in depth fell short of significance, most likely because of low power. Most participants were white British and females outnumbered males, and the authors suggested that clonal diversity may have been underestimated.

Read against the paper, the sample's time point label means: baseline before first vaccination. The vaccinee samples were drawn from two UK trials, COV001 and COV002, one of which was a single-blind randomized controlled phase 2/3 trial testing AZD1222 (ChAdOx1 nCoV-19) in healthy adults. For TCRbeta chain sequencing, PBMC samples were collected from trial participants at day 0 and at day 28 after the second dose. The CDR3 regions of human TCRbeta chains were analyzed by immunosequencing. The paper's data handling went like this. TCRs in the repertoires were matched against a reference library of SARS-CoV-2-specific TCRs that had been generated with the MIRA antigen-specificity platform. Breadth was defined as the fraction of unique TCRs that were SARS-CoV-2-associated, and depth was defined as the fraction of total T cells that were SARS-CoV-2-associated. Using the MIRA data, each spike-specific TCR was assigned both to the spike region to which the TCR was reactive and to a CD4 or CD8 class. Log10-transformed breadth and depth values were compared by one-way ANOVA with Sidak's multiple comparisons tests. Sourced from immuneACCESS, this table was stored by TCRdb with only in-frame sequences that have V and J called. A share of the clones is absent; for the studies checked, an unresolved V gene accounts for under half, and the remainder has no known explanation. Clonal size and the V and J genes are those of that table, whereas D and trimming came from the DNA. The sample table shows roughly 44,000 clones, and nearly 85% are seen once. Together, the top ten hold 45% to 60% of the sample.

Concerning this clone itself: Its antigen is unknown. The input lacks base qualities; no much larger clone sits a single base away.

The junction carries 15 bases between V and J, which are trimmed by 5 bases and 5 bases respectively. The CDR3 starts with the cysteine, ends with the phenylalanine, and has 15 residues. Only the CDR3 part of the read is kept: 45 bases, read in frame from the first base. In the germline V gene, CDR1 corresponds to SGHTA and CDR2 to FQGTGA. The chain is made from TRBV7-3 and TRBJ2-2; the D gene is possibly TRBD1, with 7 bases matching. Specimen: peripheral blood, collected on day 0 of AZD1222 vaccination. This receptor was obtained from an adult in good health. The CDR3 reads CASSPTEGATGELFF. At the DNA level, the sequence is TGTGCCAGCAGCCCCACGGAGGGGGCAACCGGGGAGCTGTTTTTT.